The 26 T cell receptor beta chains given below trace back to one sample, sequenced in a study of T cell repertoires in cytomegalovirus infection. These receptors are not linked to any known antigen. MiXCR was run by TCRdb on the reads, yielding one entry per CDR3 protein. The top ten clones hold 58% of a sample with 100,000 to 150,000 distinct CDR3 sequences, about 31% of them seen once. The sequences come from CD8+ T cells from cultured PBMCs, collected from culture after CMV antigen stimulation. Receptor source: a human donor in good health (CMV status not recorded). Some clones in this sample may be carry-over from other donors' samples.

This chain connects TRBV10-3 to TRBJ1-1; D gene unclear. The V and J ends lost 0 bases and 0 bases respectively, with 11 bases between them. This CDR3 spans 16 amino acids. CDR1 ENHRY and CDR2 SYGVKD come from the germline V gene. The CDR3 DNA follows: TGTGCCATCAGTGAGTCGTTCAGACCCCTGAACACTGAAGCTTTCTTT. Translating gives CAISESFRPLNTEAFF.

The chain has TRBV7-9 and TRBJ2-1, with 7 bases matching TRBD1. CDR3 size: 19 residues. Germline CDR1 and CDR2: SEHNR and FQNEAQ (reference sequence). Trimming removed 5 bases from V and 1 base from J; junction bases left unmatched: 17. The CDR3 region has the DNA TGTGCCAGCAGCCCGTCCGACAGGGTTCGCATAACTTCCTACAATGAGCAGTTCTTC. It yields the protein CASSPSDRVRITSYNEQFF.

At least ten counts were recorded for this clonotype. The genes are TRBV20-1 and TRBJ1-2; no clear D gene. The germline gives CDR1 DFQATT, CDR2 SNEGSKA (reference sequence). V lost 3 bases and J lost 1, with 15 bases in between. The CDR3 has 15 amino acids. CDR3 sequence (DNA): TGCAGTGCTAGTAGGCCGGACGTGCTTAACTATGGCTACACCTTC. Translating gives CSASRPDVLNYGYTF.

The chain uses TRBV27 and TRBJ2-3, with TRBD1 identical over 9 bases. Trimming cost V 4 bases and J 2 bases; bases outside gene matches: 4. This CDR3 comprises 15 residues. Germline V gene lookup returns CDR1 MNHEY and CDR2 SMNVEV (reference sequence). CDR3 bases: TGTGCCAGCAGTTCGGGACAGGGATTCACAGATACGCAGTATTTT. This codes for CASSSGQGFTDTQYF.

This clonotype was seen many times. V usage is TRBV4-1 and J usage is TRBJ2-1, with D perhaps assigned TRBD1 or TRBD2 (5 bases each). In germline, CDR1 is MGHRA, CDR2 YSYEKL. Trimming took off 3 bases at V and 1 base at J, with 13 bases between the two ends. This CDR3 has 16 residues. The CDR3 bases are TGCGCCAGCAGCCAGTCCATGGGGGATTCCTACAATGAGCAGTTCTTC. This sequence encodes CASSQSMGDSYNEQFF.

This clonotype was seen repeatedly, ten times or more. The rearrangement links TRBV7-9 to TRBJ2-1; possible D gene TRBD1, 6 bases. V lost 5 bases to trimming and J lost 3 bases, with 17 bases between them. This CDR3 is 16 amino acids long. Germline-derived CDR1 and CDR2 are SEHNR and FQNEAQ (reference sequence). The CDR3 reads CASSPNNRDNYNEQFF. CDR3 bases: TGTGCCAGCAGCCCAAACAACAGGGACAACTACAATGAGCAGTTCTTC.

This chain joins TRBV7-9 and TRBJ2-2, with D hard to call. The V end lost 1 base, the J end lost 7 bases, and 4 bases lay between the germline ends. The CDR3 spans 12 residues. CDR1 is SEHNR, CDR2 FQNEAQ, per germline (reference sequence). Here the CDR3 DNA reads TGTGCCAGCAGCTTAGTCCACGGGGAGCTGTTTTTT. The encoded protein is CASSLVHGELFF.

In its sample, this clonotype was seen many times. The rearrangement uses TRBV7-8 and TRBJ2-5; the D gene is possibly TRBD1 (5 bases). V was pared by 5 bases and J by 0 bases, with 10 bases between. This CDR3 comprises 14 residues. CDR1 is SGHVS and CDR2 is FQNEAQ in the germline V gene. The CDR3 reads CASSPRTNQETQYF. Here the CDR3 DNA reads TGTGCCAGCAGCCCCCGGACAAACCAAGAGACCCAGTACTTC. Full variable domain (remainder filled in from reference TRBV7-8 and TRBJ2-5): GAGVSQSPRYKVAKRGQDVALRCDPISGHVSLFWYQQALGQGPEFLTYFQNEAQLDKSGLPSDRFFAERPEGSVSTLKIQRTQQEDSAVYLCASSPRTNQETQYFGPGTRLLVL.

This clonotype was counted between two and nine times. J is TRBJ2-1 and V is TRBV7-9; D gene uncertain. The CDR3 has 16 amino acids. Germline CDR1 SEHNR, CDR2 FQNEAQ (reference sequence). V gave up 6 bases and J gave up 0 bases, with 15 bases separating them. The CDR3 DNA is TGTGCCAGCAGGGGTCGGCAGCTCAGCTCCTACAATGAGCAGTTCTTC. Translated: CASRGRQLSSYNEQFF. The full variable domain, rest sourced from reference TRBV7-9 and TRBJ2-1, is DTGVSQNPRHKITKRGQNVTFRCDPISEHNRLYWYRQTLGQGPEFLTYFQNEAQLEKSRLLSDRFSAERPKGSFSTLEIQRTEQGDSAMYLCASRGRQLSSYNEQFFGPGTRLTVL.

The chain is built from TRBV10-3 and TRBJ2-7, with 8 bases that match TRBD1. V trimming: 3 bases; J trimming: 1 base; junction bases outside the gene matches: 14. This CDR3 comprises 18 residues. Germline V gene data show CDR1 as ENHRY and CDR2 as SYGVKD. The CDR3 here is CAISDPLLRGPLSYEQYF. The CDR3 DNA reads TGTGCCATCAGTGACCCCCTTCTCAGGGGGCCCTTGTCCTACGAGCAGTACTTC.

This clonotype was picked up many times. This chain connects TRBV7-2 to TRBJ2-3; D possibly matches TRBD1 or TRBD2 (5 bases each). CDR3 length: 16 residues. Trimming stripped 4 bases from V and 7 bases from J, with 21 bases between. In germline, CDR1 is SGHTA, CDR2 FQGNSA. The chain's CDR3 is CASSWGIRDPQNTQYF. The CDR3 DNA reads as TGTGCCAGCAGCTGGGGGATCAGGGACCCACAAAATACGCAGTATTTT.

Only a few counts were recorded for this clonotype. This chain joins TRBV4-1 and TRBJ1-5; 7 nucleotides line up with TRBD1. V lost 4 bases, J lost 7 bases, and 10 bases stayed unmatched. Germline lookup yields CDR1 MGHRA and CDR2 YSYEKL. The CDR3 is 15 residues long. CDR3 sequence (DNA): TGCGCCAGCAGCCCGGAGGACAGGTCGAGCCAGCCCCAGCATTTT. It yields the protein CASSPEDRSSQPQHF.

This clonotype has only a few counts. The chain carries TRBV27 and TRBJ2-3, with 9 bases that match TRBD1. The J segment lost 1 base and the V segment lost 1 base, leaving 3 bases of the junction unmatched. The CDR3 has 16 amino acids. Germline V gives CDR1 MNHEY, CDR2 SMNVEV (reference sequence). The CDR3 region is CASSLFRDRGTDTQYF. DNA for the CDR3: TGTGCCAGCAGTTTATTCCGGGACAGGGGCACAGATACGCAGTATTTT.

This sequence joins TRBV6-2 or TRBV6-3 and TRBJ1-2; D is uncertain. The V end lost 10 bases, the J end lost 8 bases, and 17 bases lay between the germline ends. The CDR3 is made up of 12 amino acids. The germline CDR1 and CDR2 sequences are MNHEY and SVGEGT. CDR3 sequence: CAIDEGSKGYTF. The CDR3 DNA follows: TGTGCCATCGATGAAGGGTCGAAAGGCTACACCTTC.

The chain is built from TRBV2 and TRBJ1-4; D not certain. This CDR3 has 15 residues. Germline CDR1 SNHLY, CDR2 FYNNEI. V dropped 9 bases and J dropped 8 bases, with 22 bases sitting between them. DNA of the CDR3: TGTGCCAGTCGGGCCCCTTTACTTCAAGGAGAAAAACTGTTTTTT. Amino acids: CASRAPLLQGEKLFF.

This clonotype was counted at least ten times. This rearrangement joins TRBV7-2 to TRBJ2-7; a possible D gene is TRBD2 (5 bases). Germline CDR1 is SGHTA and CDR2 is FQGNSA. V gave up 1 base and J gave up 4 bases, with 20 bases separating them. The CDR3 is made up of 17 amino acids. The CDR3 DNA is TGTGCCAGCAGCTTAGATTTCGCTCGAGGGTCTGGATACGAGCAGTACTTC. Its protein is CASSLDFARGSGYEQYF.

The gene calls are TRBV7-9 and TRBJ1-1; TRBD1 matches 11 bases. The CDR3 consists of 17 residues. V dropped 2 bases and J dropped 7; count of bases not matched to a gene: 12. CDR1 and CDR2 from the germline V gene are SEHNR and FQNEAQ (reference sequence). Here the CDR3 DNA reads TGTGCCAGCAGCTTAAGGATGGGGGACAGGGGGGTCGGTGAAGCTTTCTTT. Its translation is CASSLRMGDRGVGEAFF.

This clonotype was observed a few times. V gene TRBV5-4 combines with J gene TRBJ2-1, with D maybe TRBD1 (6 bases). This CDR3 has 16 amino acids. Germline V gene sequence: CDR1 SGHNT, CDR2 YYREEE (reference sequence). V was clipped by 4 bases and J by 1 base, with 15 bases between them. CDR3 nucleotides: TGTGCCAGCAGCGACGCGGACAGCCAATCCTACAATGAGCAGTTCTTC. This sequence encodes CASSDADSQSYNEQFF.

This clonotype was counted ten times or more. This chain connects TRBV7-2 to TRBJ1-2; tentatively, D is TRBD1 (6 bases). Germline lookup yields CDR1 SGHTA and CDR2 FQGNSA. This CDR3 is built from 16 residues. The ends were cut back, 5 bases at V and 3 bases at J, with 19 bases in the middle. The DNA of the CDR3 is TGTGCCAGCAGCCCCCCCGAACAGGGAAACCACTATGGCTACACCTTC. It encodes CASSPPEQGNHYGYTF.

The DNA for the CDR3 is TGTGCCAGCTCCGGGGGAGTTGGCTACACCTTC. It specifies CASSGGVGYTF. The chain employs TRBV27 and TRBJ1-2, with a tentative D call TRBD1 (5 bases). Germline CDR1 and CDR2: MNHEY and SMNVEV (reference sequence). Trimming shortened V by 8 bases and J by 7 bases, and 11 bases separated the two germline ends. This CDR3 is 11 amino acids long.

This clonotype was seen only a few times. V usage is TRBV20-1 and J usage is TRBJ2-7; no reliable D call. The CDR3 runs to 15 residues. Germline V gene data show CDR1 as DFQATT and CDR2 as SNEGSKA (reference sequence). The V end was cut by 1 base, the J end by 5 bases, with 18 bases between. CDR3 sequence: CSARAAHYRADEQYF. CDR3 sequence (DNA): TGCAGTGCTAGAGCAGCACACTATCGTGCCGACGAGCAGTACTTC.

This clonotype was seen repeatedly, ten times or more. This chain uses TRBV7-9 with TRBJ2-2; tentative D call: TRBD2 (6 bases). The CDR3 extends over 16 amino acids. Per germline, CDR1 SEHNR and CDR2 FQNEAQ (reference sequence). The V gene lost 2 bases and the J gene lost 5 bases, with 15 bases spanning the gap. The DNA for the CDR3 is TGTGCCAGCAGCTTACCGCCAGGGAGGTCAACCGGGGAGCTGTTTTTT. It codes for CASSLPPGRSTGELFF.

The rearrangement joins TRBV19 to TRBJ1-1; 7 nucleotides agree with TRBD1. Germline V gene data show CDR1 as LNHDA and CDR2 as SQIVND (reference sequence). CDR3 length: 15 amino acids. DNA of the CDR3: TGTGCTACTAAAACCTTTACAGGGGCAGACACTGAAGCTTTCTTT. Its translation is CATKTFTGADTEAFF.

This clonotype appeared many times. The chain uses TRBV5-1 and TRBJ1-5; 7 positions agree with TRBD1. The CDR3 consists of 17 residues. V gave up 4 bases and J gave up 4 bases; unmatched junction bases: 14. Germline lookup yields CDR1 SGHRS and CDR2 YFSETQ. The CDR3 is CASSQDRAPLGNQPQHF. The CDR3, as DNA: TGCGCCAGCAGCCAAGACAGGGCACCTCTCGGGAATCAGCCCCAGCATTTT. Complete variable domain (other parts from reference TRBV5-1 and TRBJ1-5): KAGVTQTPRYLIKTRGQQVTLSCSPISGHRSVSWYQQTPGQGLQFLFEYFSETQRNKGNFPGRFSGRQFSNSRSEMNVSTLELGDSALYLCASSQDRAPLGNQPQHFGDGTRLSIL.

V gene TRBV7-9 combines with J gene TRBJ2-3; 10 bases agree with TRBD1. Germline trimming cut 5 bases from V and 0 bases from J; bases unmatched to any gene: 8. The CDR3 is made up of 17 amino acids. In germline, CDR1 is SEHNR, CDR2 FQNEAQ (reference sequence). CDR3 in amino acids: CASSNSGTGASTDTQYF. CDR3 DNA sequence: TGTGCCAGCAGCAACTCCGGGACAGGGGCTAGCACAGATACGCAGTATTTT.

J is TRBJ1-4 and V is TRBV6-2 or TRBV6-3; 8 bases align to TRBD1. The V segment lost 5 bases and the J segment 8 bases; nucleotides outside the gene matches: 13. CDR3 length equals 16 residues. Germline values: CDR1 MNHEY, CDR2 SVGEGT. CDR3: CASSKTSDRAYEKLFF. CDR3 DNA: TGTGCCAGCAGTAAAACATCGGACAGGGCCTACGAAAAACTGTTTTTT.